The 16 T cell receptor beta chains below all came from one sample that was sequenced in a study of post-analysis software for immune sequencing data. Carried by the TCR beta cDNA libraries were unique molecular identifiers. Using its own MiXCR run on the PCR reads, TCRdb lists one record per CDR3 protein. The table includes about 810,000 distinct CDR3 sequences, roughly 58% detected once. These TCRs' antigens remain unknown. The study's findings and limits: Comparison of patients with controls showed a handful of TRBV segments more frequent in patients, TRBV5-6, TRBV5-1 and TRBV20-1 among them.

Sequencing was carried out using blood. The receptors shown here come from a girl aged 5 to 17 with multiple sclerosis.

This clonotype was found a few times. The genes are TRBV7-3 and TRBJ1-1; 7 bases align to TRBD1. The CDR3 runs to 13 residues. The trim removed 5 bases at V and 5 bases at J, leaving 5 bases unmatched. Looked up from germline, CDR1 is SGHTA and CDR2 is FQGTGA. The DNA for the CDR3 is TGTGCCAGCAGCGCGACAGGGTGGACTGAAGCTTTCTTT. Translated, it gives CASSATGWTEAFF.

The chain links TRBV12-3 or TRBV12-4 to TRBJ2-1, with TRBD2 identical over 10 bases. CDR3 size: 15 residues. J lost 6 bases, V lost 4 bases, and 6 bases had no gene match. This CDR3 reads CASSYQRGGLNEQFF. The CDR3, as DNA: TGTGCCAGCAGTTACCAGCGGGGGGGCCTCAATGAGCAGTTCTTC.

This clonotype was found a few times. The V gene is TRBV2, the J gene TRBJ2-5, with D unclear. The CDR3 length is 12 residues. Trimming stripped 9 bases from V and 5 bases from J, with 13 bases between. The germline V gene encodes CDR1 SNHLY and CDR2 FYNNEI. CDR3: CASQRSGETQYF. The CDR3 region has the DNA TGTGCCAGTCAAAGGAGTGGGGAGACCCAGTACTTC.

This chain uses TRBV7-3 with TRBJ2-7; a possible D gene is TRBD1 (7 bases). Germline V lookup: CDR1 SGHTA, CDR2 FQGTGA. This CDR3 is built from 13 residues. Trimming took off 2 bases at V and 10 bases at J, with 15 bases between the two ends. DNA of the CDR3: TGTGCCAGCAGCTTACGGCCGGAGGGGGCCCAGTACTTC. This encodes CASSLRPEGAQYF.

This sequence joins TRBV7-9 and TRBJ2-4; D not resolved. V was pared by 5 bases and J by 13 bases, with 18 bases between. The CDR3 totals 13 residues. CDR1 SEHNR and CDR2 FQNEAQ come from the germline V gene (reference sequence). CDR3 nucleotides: TGTGCCAGCAGCCCCGGCTCGATCCACGAACAGTACTTC. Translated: CASSPGSIHEQYF.

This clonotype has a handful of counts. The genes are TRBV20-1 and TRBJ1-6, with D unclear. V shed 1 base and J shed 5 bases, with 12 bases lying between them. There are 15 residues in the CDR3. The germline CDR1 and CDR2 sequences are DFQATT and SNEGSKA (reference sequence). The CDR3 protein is CSARVGGENNSPLHF. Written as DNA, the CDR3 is TGCAGTGCTAGAGTAGGTGGTGAAAATAATTCACCCCTCCACTTT.

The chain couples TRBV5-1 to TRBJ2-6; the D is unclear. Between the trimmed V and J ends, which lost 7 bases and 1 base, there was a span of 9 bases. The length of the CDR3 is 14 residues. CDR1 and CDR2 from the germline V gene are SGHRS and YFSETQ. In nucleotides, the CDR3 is TGCGCCAGCGCCCCCGGGTCTGGGGCCAACGTCCTGACTTTC. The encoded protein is CASAPGSGANVLTF.

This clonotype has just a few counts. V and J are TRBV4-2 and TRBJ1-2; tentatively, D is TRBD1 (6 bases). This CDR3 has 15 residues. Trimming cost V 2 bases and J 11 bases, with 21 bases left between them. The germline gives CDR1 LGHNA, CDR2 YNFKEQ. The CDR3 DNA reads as TGTGCCAGCAGCCAAAAGAGGGTAGGGGGGGCGCATTACACCTTC. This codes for CASSQKRVGGAHYTF.

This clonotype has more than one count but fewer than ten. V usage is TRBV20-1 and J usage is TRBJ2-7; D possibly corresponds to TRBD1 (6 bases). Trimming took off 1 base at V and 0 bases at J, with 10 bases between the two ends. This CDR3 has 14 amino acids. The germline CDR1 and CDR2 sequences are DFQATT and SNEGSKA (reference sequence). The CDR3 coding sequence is TGCAGTGCTAGAGGGCAGGGGATCTCCTACGAGCAGTACTTC. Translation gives CSARGQGISYEQYF.

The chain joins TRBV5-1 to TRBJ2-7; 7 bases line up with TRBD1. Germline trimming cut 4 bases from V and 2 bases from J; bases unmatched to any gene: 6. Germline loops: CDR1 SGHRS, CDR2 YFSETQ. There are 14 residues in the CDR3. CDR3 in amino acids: CASSPQTGTYEQYF. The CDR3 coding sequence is TGCGCCAGCAGCCCCCAGACAGGGACCTACGAGCAGTACTTC.

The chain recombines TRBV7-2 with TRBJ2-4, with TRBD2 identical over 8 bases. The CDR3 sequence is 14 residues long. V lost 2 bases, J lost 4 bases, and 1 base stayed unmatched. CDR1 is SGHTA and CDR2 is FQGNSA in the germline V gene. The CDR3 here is CASSLQRGKNIQYF. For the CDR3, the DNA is TGTGCCAGCAGCTTACAGCGGGGGAAAAACATTCAGTACTTC.

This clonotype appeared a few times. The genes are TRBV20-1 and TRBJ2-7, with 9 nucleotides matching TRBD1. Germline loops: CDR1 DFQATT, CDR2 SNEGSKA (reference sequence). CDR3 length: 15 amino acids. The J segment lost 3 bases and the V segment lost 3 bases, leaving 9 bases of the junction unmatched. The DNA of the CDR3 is TGCAGTGCTAGGGCTCCGGGACAGGGCCTCTACGAGCAGTACTTC. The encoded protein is CSARAPGQGLYEQYF.

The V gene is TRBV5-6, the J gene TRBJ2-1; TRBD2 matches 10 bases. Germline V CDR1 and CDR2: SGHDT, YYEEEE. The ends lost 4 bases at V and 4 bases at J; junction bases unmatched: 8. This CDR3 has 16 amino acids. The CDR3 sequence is CASSLSLAGAYNEQFF. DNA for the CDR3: TGTGCCAGCAGCCTATCTCTAGCGGGGGCATACAATGAGCAGTTCTTC. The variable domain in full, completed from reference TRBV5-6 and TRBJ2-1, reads DAGVTQSPTHLIKTRGQQVTLRCSPKSGHDTVSWYQQALGQGPQFIFQYYEEEERQRGNFPDRFSGHQFPNYSSELNVNALLLGDSALYLCASSLSLAGAYNEQFFGPGTRLTVL.

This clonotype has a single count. CDR3 coding DNA: TGTGCCAGCAGGGTGGCACCTCACAATGAGCAGTTCTTC. Translating it yields CASRVAPHNEQFF. The rearrangement uses TRBV12-3 or TRBV12-4 and TRBJ2-1; D gene unclear. Trimming pared 6 bases from V and 5 bases from J, leaving 11 bases between. The CDR3 is 13 amino acids.

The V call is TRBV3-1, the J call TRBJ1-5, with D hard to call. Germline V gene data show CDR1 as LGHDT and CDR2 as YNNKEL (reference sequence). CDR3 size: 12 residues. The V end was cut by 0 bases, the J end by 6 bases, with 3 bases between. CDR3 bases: TGTGCCAGCAGCCAAGAACCTCAGCCCCAGCATTTT. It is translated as CASSQEPQPQHF.

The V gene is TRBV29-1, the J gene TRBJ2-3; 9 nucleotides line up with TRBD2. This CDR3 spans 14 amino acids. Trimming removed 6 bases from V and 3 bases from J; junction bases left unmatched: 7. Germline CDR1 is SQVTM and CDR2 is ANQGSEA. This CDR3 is CSVAPTSGTDTQYF. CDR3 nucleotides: TGCAGCGTCGCCCCGACTAGCGGAACAGATACGCAGTATTTT.